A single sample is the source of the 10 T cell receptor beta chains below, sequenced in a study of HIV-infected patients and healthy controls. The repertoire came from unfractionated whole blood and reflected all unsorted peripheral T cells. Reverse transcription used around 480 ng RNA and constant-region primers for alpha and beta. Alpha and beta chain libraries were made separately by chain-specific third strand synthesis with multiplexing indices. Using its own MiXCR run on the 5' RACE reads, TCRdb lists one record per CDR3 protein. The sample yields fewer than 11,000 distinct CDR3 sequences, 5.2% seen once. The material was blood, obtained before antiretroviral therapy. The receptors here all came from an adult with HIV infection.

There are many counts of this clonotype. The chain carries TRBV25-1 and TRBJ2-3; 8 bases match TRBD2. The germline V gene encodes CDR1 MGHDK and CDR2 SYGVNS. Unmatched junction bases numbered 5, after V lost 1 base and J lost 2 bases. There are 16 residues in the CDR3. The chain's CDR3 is CASSEWTGGTTDTQYF. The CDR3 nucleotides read TGTGCCAGCAGTGAATGGACGGGGGGGACCACAGATACGCAGTATTTT.

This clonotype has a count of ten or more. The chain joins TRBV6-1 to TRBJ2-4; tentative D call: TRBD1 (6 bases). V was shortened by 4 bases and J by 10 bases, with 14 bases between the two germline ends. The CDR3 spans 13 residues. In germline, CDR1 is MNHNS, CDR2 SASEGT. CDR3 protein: CASSGNGQPIQYF. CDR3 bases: TGTGCCAGCAGTGGAAATGGACAGCCAATTCAGTACTTC.

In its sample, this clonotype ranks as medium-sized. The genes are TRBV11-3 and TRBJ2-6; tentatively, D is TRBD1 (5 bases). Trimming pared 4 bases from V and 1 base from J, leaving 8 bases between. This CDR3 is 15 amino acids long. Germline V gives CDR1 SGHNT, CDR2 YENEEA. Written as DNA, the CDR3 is TGTGCCAGCAGCTCCGACAGATCTGGGGCCAACGTCCTGACTTTC. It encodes CASSSDRSGANVLTF.

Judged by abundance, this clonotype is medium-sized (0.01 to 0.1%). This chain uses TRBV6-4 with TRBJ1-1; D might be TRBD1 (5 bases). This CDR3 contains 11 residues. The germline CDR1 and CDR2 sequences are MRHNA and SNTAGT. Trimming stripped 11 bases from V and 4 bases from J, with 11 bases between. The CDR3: CALGRGTEAFF. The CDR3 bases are TGTGCCCTCGGGAGGGGCACTGAAGCTTTCTTT.

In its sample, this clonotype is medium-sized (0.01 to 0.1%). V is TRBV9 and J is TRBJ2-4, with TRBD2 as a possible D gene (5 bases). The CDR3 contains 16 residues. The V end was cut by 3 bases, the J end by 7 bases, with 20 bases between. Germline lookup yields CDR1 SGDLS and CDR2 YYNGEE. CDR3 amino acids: CASSDEPGFVGNIQYF. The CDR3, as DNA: TGTGCCAGCAGCGATGAACCGGGGTTCGTTGGCAACATTCAGTACTTC.

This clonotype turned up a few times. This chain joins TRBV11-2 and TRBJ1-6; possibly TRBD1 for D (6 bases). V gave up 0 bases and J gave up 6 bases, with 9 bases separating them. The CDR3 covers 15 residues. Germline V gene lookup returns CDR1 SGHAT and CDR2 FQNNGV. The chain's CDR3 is CASSLEWGLNSPLHF. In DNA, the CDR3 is TGTGCCAGCAGCTTAGAATGGGGGCTTAATTCACCCCTCCACTTT.

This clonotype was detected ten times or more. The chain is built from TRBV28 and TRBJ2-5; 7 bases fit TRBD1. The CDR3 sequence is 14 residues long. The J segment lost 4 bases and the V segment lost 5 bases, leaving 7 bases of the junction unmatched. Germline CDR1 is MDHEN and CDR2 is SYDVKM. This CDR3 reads CASSHPGQRETQYF. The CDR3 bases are TGTGCCAGCAGTCATCCGGGACAGCGAGAGACCCAGTACTTC.

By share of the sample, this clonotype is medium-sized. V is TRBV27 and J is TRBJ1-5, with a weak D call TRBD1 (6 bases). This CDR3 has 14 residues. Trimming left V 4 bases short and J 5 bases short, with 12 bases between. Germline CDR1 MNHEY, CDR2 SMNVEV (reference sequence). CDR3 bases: TGTGCCAGCAGTTATGCAGGGGTCGATCAGCCCCAGCATTTT. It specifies CASSYAGVDQPQHF.

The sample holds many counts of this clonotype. In DNA form, the CDR3 reads TGCGCCAGCTCCAACAGCTACGAGCAGTACTTC. Its translation is CASSNSYEQYF. The chain combines TRBV10-2 with TRBJ2-7; no reliable D call. The ends were cut back, 8 bases at V and 3 bases at J, with 8 bases in the middle. Germline V gene lookup returns CDR1 WSHSY and CDR2 SAAADI. The CDR3 covers 11 residues.

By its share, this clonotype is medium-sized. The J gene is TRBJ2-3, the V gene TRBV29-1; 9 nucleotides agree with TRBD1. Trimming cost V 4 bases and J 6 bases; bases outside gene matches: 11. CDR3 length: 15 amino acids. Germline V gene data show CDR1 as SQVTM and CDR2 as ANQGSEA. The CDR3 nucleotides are TGCAGCGTTGTCCCCTCGGGACAGGGATTGGATACGCAGTATTTT. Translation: CSVVPSGQGLDTQYF.